The 4 T cell receptor beta chains below come from one sample, sequenced in a study of shared clonotypes between healthy human individuals. Profiling relied on immunoSEQ multiplex PCR, and the TCRdb table lists in-frame clones only, not all of them. The repertoire has around 500,000 clones, about four fifths of them found once; the top ten carry roughly an eighth. Sequencing was carried out using PBMCs. These TCRs come from a woman aged 40-49 years in good health. Some clones in this sample may be carry-over from other donors' samples.

The rearrangement uses TRBV19 and TRBJ2-3, with TRBD1 identical over 7 bases. Germline V gene lookup returns CDR1 LNHDA and CDR2 SQIVND (reference sequence). The CDR3 is made up of 11 amino acids. With V trimmed by 7 bases and J by 9 bases, 4 bases remained unmatched. The DNA of the CDR3 is TGTGCCAGTACCACAGGGGAGACGCAGTATTTT. Translation: CASTTGETQYF.

The chain recombines TRBV11-2 with TRBJ2-1, with D tentatively TRBD1 (5 bases). Germline CDR1 and CDR2: SGHAT and FQNNGV. V lost 1 base to trimming and J lost 2 bases, with 9 bases between them. This CDR3 region has 15 residues. CDR3 in amino acids: CASSLAWGTYNEQFF. The CDR3 nucleotides are TGTGCCAGCAGCTTAGCGTGGGGCACCTACAATGAGCAGTTCTTC.

The chain couples TRBV29-1 to TRBJ1-4, with no clear D. Germline V gene lookup returns CDR1 SQVTM and CDR2 ANQGSEA. CDR3 size: 11 residues. The V gene lost 6 bases and the J gene lost 8 bases, with 10 bases spanning the gap. For the CDR3, the DNA is TGCAGCGTGAGATCGCAGGAAAAACTGTTTTTT. It translates to CSVRSQEKLFF.

The chain is built from TRBV5-6 and TRBJ1-5; tentative D call: TRBD1 (5 bases). Per germline, CDR1 SGHDT and CDR2 YYEEEE. The germline V and J ends were trimmed by 4 bases and 5 bases, with 13 bases remaining between them. The CDR3 has 14 residues. CDR3 amino acids: CASSQSTAYQPQHF. The CDR3, as DNA: TGTGCCAGCAGCCAATCGACAGCCTATCAGCCCCAGCATTTT.